A selection of T cell receptor beta chains follows, all from one sample in a study of OX40 agonist ivuxolimab in advanced cancers. Sequencing was performed with immunoSEQ multiplex PCR; in TCRdb, only in-frame clones are kept and a portion is missing. The data show 20,000 to 30,000 clones, over 70% seen once. The sample consisted of CD4+ or CD8+ T cells sorted from blood, taken in a trial of the OX40 agonist ivuxolimab. These receptors originate from an adult with an advanced solid tumor such as melanoma, head and neck, liver or kidney cancer. The CDR3 runs from the conserved cysteine through the conserved F or W. The D gene is left open where the match is weak. A clone size is listed for some rows: how often the clone was seen (once, few, many), or a class if it is expanded.

-	TRBV7-9	TRBJ1-4	-	TGTGCCAGCAGCTTAGCGCAGATTGCTAATGAAAAACTGTTTTTT	CASSLAQIANEKLFF
-	TRBV30	TRBJ1-3	-	TGTGCCTGGAGTGGTCAGGGAGGTAAAGGAAACACCATATATTTT	CAWSGQGGKGNTIYF
-	TRBV5-6	TRBJ2-7	-	TGTGCCAGCAGCTCTGCCTACGAGCAGTACTTC	CASSSAYEQYF
-	TRBV19	TRBJ1-5	TRBD1	TGTGCCAGTAGTATTAAAAGGGCTCGCGGGGACAGGGGGAATCAGCCCCAGCATTTT	CASSIKRARGDRGNQPQHF
-	TRBV6-1	TRBJ1-1	TRBD1	TGTGCCAGCAGGGCCGCAGGGGGCACTGAAGCTTTCTTT	CASRAAGGTEAFF
-	TRBV5-4	TRBJ2-5	TRBD2	TGTGCCAGCAGCTTTATTAGCGGGGGGGCCCGGGAGACCCAGTACTTC	CASSFISGGARETQYF
-	TRBV28	TRBJ1-2	-	TGTGCCAGCAACCCGGGGGGTATGCTGTATGGCTACACCTTC	CASNPGGMLYGYTF
-	TRBV18	TRBJ2-1	TRBD1	TGTGCCAGCTCACCCCGGGACAGGGAAACCTACAATGAGCAGTTCTTC	CASSPRDRETYNEQFF
-	TRBV30	TRBJ1-2	-	TGTGCCTGGAGGGTGGGTTCTGATCAAGGCTACACCTTC	CAWRVGSDQGYTF
once	TRBV19	TRBJ2-1	TRBD1	TGTGCCAGTAGTACCCTGGACAGGTCACCATACAATGAGCAGTTCTTC	CASSTLDRSPYNEQFF